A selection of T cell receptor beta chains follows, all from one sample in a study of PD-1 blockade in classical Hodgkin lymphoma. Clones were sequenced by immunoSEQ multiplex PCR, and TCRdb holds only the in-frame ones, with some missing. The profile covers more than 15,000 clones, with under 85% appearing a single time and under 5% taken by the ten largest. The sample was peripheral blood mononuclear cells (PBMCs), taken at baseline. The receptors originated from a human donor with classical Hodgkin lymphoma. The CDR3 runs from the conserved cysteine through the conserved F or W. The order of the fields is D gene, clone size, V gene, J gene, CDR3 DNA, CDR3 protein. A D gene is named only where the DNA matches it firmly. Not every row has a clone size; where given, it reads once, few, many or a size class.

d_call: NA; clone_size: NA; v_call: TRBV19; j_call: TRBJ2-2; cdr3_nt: TGTGCCAGTAGTATAAATGGGGTTGGGGGGAACACCGGGGAGCTGTTTTTT; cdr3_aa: CASSINGVGGNTGELFF
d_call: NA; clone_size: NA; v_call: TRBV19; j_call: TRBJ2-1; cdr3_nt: TGTGCCCCTATAAAGGGCTTACCTTCCTACAATGAGCAGTTCTTC; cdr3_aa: CAPIKGLPSYNEQFF
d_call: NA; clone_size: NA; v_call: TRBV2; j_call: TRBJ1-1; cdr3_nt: TGTGCCAGCGGTAAGGCCCCGAACACTGAAGCTTTCTTT; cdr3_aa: CASGKAPNTEAFF
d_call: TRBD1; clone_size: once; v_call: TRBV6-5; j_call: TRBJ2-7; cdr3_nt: TGTGCCAGCAGTCGACAGGGGACCAACGAGCAGTACTTC; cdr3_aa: CASSRQGTNEQYF
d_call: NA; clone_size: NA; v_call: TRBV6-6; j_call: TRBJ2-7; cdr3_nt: TGTGTCAGCGGTCCTCCGCGGGAGCAGTACTTC; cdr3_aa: CVSGPPREQYF
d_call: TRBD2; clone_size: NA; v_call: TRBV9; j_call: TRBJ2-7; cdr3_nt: TGTGCCAGCAGCCTTGGACTAGCGGGAGTATACGAGCAGTACTTC; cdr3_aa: CASSLGLAGVYEQYF
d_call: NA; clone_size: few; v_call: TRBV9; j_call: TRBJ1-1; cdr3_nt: TGTGCCAGCAGCGTGGGGCCTCCGAACACTGAAGCTTTCTTT; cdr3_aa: CASSVGPPNTEAFF
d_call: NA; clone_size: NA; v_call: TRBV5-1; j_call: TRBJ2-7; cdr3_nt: TGCGCCAGCAGCTTGGGCTCGAGCTACGAGCAGTACTTC; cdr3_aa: CASSLGSSYEQYF
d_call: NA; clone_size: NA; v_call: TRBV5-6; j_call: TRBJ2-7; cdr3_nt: TGTGCCAGCAGCGGCCGGGACACAGACTACGAGCAGTACTTC; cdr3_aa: CASSGRDTDYEQYF
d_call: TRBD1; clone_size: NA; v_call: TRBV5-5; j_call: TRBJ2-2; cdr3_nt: TGTGCCAGCAGCTCTGCACAGGGGGCAGGCACCGGGGAGCTGTTTTTT; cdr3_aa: CASSSAQGAGTGELFF
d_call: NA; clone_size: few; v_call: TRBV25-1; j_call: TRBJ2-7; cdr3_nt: TGTGCCAGCACCCCAGGGCCTCGCTACGAGCAGTACTTC; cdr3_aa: CASTPGPRYEQYF
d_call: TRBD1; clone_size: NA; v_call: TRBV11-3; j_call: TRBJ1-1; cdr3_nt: TGTGCCAGCTCCTCAGGGGGGAGGACTGAAGCTTTCTTT; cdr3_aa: CASSSGGRTEAFF
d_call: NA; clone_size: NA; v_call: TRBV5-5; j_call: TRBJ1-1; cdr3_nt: TGTGCCAGCAGCTTGACAGTTTACACTGAAGCTTTCTTT; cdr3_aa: CASSLTVYTEAFF
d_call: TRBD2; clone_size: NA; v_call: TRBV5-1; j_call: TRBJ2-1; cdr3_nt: TGCGCCAGCAGGTTGAGCGGGGGCCTCTACAATGAGCAGTTCTTC; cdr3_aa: CASRLSGGLYNEQFF
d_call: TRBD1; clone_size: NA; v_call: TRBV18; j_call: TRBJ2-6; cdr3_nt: TGTGCCAGCTCACCAGGATCCGCTCCCTGGACAGGGGGCTCTGGGGCCAACGTCCTGACTTTC; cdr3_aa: CASSPGSAPWTGGSGANVLTF
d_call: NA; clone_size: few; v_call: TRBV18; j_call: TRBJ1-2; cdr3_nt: TGTGCCAGCTCACCGCAGGAGGGGAGCTATGGCTACACCTTC; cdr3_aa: CASSPQEGSYGYTF
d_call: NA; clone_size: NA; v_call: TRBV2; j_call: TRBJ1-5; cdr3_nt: TGTGCCAGCAGTCGACAGGGCAATCAGCCCCAGCATTTT; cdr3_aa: CASSRQGNQPQHF
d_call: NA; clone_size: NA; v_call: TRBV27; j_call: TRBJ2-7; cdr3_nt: TGTGCCAGCACCTCCCCCGGGAAGGGTGGCAACGAGCAGTACTTC; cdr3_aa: CASTSPGKGGNEQYF
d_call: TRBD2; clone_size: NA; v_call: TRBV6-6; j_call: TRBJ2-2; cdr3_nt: TGTGCCAGCAGTCACCAGCGGGAGGGGGCCGGGGAGCTGTTTTTT; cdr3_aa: CASSHQREGAGELFF
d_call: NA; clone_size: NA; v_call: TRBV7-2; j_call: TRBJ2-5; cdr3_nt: TGTGCCAGCAGCTCCTTATTTACGGAGACCCAGTACTTC; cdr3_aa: CASSSLFTETQYF
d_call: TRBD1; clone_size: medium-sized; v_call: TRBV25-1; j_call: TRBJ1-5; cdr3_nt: TGTGCCAGCGCGAGACAGGGAAGTCAGCCCCAGCATTTT; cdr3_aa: CASARQGSQPQHF
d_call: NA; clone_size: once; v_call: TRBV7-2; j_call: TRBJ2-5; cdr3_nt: TGTGCCAGCAGCTCCTGGGCCGGGGCGGAGACCCAGTACTTC; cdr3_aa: CASSSWAGAETQYF
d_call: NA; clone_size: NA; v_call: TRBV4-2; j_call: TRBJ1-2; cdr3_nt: TGTGCCAGCAGCCATGAAGACAGGATGAACTATGGCTACACCTTC; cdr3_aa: CASSHEDRMNYGYTF
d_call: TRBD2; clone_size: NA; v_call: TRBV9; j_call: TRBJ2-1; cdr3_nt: TGTGCCAGCAGCCTAACAAGTTTAGCGGGAGCCCCTGAGCAGTTCTTC; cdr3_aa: CASSLTSLAGAPEQFF
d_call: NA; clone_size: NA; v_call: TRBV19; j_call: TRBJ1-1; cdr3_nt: TGTGCCAGTAGTGTCTGGGCCGTAGCCAACACTGAAGCTTTCTTT; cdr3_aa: CASSVWAVANTEAFF
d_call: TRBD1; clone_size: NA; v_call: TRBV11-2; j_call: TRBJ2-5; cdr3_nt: TGTGCCAGCAGTTTTGACAGGGTGGGCCAAGAGACCCAGTACTTC; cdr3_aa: CASSFDRVGQETQYF
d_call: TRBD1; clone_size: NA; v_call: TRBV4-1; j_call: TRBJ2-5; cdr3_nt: TGCGCCAGCAGCCAAACCCCGGGACAGGCGAGCCAAGAGACCCAGTACTTC; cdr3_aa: CASSQTPGQASQETQYF
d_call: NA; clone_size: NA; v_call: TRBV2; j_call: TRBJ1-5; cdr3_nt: TGTGCCAGCAGTCCCCTGGGGGCAGGGCCCAAGCAGCCCCAGCATTTT; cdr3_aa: CASSPLGAGPKQPQHF
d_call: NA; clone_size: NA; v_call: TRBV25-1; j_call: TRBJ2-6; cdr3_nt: TGTGCCAGCAGTGCTGGGTCTGGGGCCAACGTCCTGACTTTC; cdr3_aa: CASSAGSGANVLTF
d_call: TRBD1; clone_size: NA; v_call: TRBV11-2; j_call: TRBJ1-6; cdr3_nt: TGTGCCAGCAGCTTATCCACCCCCGGGACAGGGGGTTCGGGTTCACCCCTCCACTTT; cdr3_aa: CASSLSTPGTGGSGSPLHF
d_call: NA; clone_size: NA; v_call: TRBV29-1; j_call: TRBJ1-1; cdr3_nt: TGCAGCGTTATTACCTTCGGGGGGTCCACTGAAGCTTTCTTT; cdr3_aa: CSVITFGGSTEAFF
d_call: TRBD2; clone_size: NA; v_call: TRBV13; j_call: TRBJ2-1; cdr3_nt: TGTGCCAGCAGCTTTGGGGGACTAGCGGACAATGAGCAGTTCTTC; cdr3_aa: CASSFGGLADNEQFF
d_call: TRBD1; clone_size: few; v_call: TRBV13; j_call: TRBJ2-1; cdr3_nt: TGTGCCAGCAGCTTGGGCCGGGACAGCCCCTACAATGAGCAGTTCTTC; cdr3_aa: CASSLGRDSPYNEQFF
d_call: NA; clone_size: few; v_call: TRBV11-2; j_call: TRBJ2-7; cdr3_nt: TGTGCCAGCAGCCCCCACCCGACAGACTACGAGCAGTACTTC; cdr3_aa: CASSPHPTDYEQYF
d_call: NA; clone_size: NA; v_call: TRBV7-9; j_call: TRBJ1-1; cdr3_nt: TGTGCCAGCAGCCCGGAATCAACTAAGAACACTGAAGCTTTCTTT; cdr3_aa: CASSPESTKNTEAFF
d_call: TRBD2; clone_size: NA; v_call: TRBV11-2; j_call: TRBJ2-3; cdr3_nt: TGTGCCAGCAGCGAAGCGGGGGGCCTGGCCACAGATACGCAGTATTTT; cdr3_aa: CASSEAGGLATDTQYF
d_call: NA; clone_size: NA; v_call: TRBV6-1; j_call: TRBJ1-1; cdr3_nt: TGTGCCAGCAAGAACAGGAACACTGAAGCTTTCTTT; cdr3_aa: CASKNRNTEAFF
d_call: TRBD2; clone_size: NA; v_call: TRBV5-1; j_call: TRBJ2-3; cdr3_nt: TGCGCCAGCAGCTTGGGGACTAGCGGGGGTATCACAGATACGCAGTATTTT; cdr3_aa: CASSLGTSGGITDTQYF
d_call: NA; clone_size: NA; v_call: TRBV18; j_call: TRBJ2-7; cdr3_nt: TGTGCCAGCTCACCAATCTCCGACTACGAGCAGTACTTC; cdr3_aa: CASSPISDYEQYF
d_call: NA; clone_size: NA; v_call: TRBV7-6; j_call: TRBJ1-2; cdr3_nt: TGTGCCAGCAGCTCCGGAGAAGCCAACTATGGCTACACCTTC; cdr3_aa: CASSSGEANYGYTF
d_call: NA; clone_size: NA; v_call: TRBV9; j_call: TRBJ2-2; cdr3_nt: TGTGCCAGCAGCGTAGGAAACGGGGAGCTGTTTTTT; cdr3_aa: CASSVGNGELFF
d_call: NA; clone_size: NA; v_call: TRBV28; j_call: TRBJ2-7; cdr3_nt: TGTGCCAGCAGCCGACTGTCACCCTACGAGCAGTACTTC; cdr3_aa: CASSRLSPYEQYF
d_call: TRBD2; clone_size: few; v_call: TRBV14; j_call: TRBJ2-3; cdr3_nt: TGTGCCAGCAGCCCCATAGCGGGAGGGCCCCTTTATGAAGATACGCAGTATTTT; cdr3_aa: CASSPIAGGPLYEDTQYF
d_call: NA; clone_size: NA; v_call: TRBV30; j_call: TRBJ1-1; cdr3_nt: TGTGCCTGGAGTGTACGGGGACACACGAACACTGAAGCTTTCTTT; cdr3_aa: CAWSVRGHTNTEAFF
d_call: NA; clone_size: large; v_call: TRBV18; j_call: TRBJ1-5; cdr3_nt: TGTGCCAGCTCACCCACGGGGTATTTTCAGCCCCAGCATTTT; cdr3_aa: CASSPTGYFQPQHF
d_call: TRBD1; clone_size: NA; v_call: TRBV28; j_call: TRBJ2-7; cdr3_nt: TGTGCCAGCAGCGCCCCAGGGGGAGAGCAGTACTTC; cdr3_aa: CASSAPGGEQYF
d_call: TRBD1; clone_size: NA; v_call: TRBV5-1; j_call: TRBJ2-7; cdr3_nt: TGCGCCAGCAAAGGACAGGGCTCCTACGAGCAGTACTTC; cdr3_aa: CASKGQGSYEQYF
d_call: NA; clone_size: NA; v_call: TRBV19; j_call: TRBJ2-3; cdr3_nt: TGTGCCAGTAGTATCGGGCAGAGCACAGATACGCAGTATTTT; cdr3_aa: CASSIGQSTDTQYF
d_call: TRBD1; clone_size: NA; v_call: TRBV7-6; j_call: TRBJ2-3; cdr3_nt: TGTGCCAGCAGCCCAAGGCCAGGGACAGTTGGGACAGATACGCAGTATTTT; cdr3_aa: CASSPRPGTVGTDTQYF
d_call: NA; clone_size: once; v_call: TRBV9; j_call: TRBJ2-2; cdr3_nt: TGTGCCAGCAGTAGGGGCGACGCCGGGGAGCTGTTTTTT; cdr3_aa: CASSRGDAGELFF
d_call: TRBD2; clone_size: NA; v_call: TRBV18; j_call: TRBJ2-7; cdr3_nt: TGTGCCAGCTCACCACGGAGCGGGAGATACGAGCAGTACTTC; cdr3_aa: CASSPRSGRYEQYF
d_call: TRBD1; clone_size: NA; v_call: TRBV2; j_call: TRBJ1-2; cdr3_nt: TGTGCCAGTAGTGGGACAGCTAACTATGGCTACACCTTC; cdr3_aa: CASSGTANYGYTF
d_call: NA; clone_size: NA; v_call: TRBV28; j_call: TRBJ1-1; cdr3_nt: TGTGCCAGCAGTTTAGCAGGGGCCGCTGAAGCTTTCTTT; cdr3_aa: CASSLAGAAEAFF
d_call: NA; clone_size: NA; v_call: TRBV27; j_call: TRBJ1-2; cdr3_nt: TGTGCCAGCAGTCCCGGGGGGAGCGGAGGCTATGGCTACACCTTC; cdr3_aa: CASSPGGSGGYGYTF
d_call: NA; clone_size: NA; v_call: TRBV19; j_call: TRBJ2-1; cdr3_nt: TGTGCCAGTAGTATAGGGTTGGTAGCGGCGGATGAGCAGTTCTTC; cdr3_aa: CASSIGLVAADEQFF